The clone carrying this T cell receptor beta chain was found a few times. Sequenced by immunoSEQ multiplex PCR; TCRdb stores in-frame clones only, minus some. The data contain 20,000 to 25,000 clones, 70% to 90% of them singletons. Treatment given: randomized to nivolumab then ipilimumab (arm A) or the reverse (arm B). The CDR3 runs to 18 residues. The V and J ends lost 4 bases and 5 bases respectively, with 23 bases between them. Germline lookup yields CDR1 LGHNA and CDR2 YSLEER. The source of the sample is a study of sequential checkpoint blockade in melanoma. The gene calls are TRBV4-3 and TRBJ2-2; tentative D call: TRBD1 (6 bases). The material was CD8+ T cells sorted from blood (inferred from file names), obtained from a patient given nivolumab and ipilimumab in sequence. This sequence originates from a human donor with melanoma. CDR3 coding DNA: TGCGCCAGCAGCCTTCTACCCTTGACAGGCGATGGGACCGGGGAGCTGTTTTTT. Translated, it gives CASSLLPLTGDGTGELFF.